A selection of T cell receptor beta chains follows, all from one sample in a study of early T cells in non-severe SARS-CoV-2 infection. TCRdb analysed the 5' RACE reads with MiXCR anew, one entry per CDR3 protein. The table records just over 70,000 distinct CDR3 sequences, about 12% of them present only once. The material sequenced was whole blood. These receptors originate from an adult who was a healthcare worker with PCR-confirmed SARS-CoV-2 infection or an uninfected control (not recorded which). The CDR3 runs from the conserved cysteine through the conserved F or W. A D gene is named only where the DNA matches it firmly. Not all rows give a size; the values are once, few, many and, for expanded clones, a class.

cdr3_nt: TGTGCCAGCAGCTTAGCCGGCGGTGGGGCAGATACGCAGTATTTT; cdr3_aa: CASSLAGGGADTQYF; d_call: -; j_call: TRBJ2-3; clone_size: -; v_call: TRBV7-9
cdr3_nt: TGCAGTGCTGCCGGGACAGGCTTCTACGAGCAGTACTTC; cdr3_aa: CSAAGTGFYEQYF; d_call: TRBD1; j_call: TRBJ2-7; clone_size: many; v_call: TRBV20-1
cdr3_nt: TGTGCCAGTAGTCGTCCGGGACAGGCTACCTACGAGCAGTACTTC; cdr3_aa: CASSRPGQATYEQYF; d_call: TRBD1; j_call: TRBJ2-7; clone_size: many; v_call: TRBV19
cdr3_nt: TGTGCCAGCAGCCTTCAGGGGGCGAACACTGAAGCTTTCTTT; cdr3_aa: CASSLQGANTEAFF; d_call: TRBD1; j_call: TRBJ1-1; clone_size: many; v_call: TRBV6-1
cdr3_nt: TGTGCCAGCAGTCGTAGCGGAATTTATAGCTCCTACAATGAGCAGTTCTTC; cdr3_aa: CASSRSGIYSSYNEQFF; d_call: -; j_call: TRBJ2-1; clone_size: many; v_call: TRBV28
cdr3_nt: TGTGCCAGCAGCTACCTTCGGAGCGGGGAGCTGTTTTTT; cdr3_aa: CASSYLRSGELFF; d_call: -; j_call: TRBJ2-2; clone_size: many; v_call: TRBV6-5
cdr3_nt: TGTGCCAGCAGTTTCAGTGGTACCGAGCAGTACTTC; cdr3_aa: CASSFSGTEQYF; d_call: -; j_call: TRBJ2-7; clone_size: many; v_call: TRBV12-3/TRBV12-4
cdr3_nt: TGTGCCAGCAGCGCCGACGGGTACCGGGGCTATGGCTACACCTTC; cdr3_aa: CASSADGYRGYGYTF; d_call: -; j_call: TRBJ1-2; clone_size: many; v_call: TRBV9
cdr3_nt: TGCGCCAGCAGCTTGAGCACCAGCAACAATGAGCAGTTCTTC; cdr3_aa: CASSLSTSNNEQFF; d_call: -; j_call: TRBJ2-1; clone_size: -; v_call: TRBV5-1
cdr3_nt: TGTGCCAGCAGCTTGGGTATGGGGGATTCTGGGGATACGCAGTATTTT; cdr3_aa: CASSLGMGDSGDTQYF; d_call: -; j_call: TRBJ2-3; clone_size: many; v_call: TRBV5-4
cdr3_nt: TGTGCCTGGTCACGGGCCTACAATGAGCAGTTCTTC; cdr3_aa: CAWSRAYNEQFF; d_call: -; j_call: TRBJ2-1; clone_size: -; v_call: TRBV30
cdr3_nt: TGTGCCAGCAGCCCCGCCGGGCTAGCGGGAGCCTACGAGCAGTACTTC; cdr3_aa: CASSPAGLAGAYEQYF; d_call: TRBD2; j_call: TRBJ2-7; clone_size: many; v_call: TRBV7-2
cdr3_nt: TGCAGTGCTAGAGATACGGCACTAGCGGGTCACCTAGGGGAGCAGTTCTTC; cdr3_aa: CSARDTALAGHLGEQFF; d_call: TRBD2; j_call: TRBJ2-1; clone_size: many; v_call: TRBV20-1
cdr3_nt: TGTGCCAGCAGCTCTCGGTTGGATGAAAAACTGTTTTTT; cdr3_aa: CASSSRLDEKLFF; d_call: -; j_call: TRBJ1-4; clone_size: many; v_call: TRBV7-6
cdr3_nt: TGCGCCAGCAGCCACGATTTAGGACTAGCGGGAAACTACGAGCAGTACTTC; cdr3_aa: CASSHDLGLAGNYEQYF; d_call: TRBD2; j_call: TRBJ2-7; clone_size: many; v_call: TRBV4-3
cdr3_nt: TGTGCCAGCAGCTTAGCCGGGACAGAGTACGAGCAGTACTTC; cdr3_aa: CASSLAGTEYEQYF; d_call: TRBD1; j_call: TRBJ2-7; clone_size: many; v_call: TRBV7-2
cdr3_nt: TGTGCCAGCAGTGCAACAGGGAAATATGGCTACACCTTC; cdr3_aa: CASSATGKYGYTF; d_call: -; j_call: TRBJ1-2; clone_size: many; v_call: TRBV27
cdr3_nt: TGTGCCAGCAGCCAAGTTCGGCGGGGGCCAGCCTACAATGAGCAGTTCTTC; cdr3_aa: CASSQVRRGPAYNEQFF; d_call: -; j_call: TRBJ2-1; clone_size: -; v_call: TRBV3-1
cdr3_nt: TGTGCCAGCAGATCCGGGACATTCAGCACAGATACGCAGTATTTT; cdr3_aa: CASRSGTFSTDTQYF; d_call: -; j_call: TRBJ2-3; clone_size: many; v_call: TRBV6-2/TRBV6-3
cdr3_nt: TGTGCCAGCAGGGGACTGAACTACAATGAGCAGTTCTTC; cdr3_aa: CASRGLNYNEQFF; d_call: -; j_call: TRBJ2-1; clone_size: -; v_call: TRBV6-6
cdr3_nt: TGCAGTGCTAGAGGCCTGAGGGAGACCCAGTACTTC; cdr3_aa: CSARGLRETQYF; d_call: -; j_call: TRBJ2-5; clone_size: many; v_call: TRBV20-1
cdr3_nt: TGTGCCTCGGGACCCTTGGGCACTGAAGCTTTCTTT; cdr3_aa: CASGPLGTEAFF; d_call: -; j_call: TRBJ1-1; clone_size: -; v_call: TRBV19
cdr3_nt: TGTGCCAGCAGCTTAATTGGGTCAAGGCGAGAGACCCAGTACTTC; cdr3_aa: CASSLIGSRRETQYF; d_call: -; j_call: TRBJ2-5; clone_size: many; v_call: TRBV7-6
cdr3_nt: TGTGCCACAGGACCGGGACAGGCTCTGATTCAGTACTTC; cdr3_aa: CATGPGQALIQYF; d_call: TRBD1; j_call: TRBJ2-4; clone_size: many; v_call: TRBV19
cdr3_nt: TGTGCCAGCAGCTTCCAGCAAGAGACCCAGTACTTC; cdr3_aa: CASSFQQETQYF; d_call: -; j_call: TRBJ2-5; clone_size: many; v_call: TRBV28
cdr3_nt: TGTGCCAGCAGGGTTGCGGGCCTTTTAACAGATACGCAGTATTTT; cdr3_aa: CASRVAGLLTDTQYF; d_call: -; j_call: TRBJ2-3; clone_size: few; v_call: TRBV6-5
cdr3_nt: TGTGCCAGCAGTGTCTGGGCCAACACTGAAGCTTTCTTT; cdr3_aa: CASSVWANTEAFF; d_call: -; j_call: TRBJ1-1; clone_size: -; v_call: TRBV27
cdr3_nt: TGCAGTGCTAGGCGGGACATCAAGCAGTACTTC; cdr3_aa: CSARRDIKQYF; d_call: -; j_call: TRBJ2-7; clone_size: many; v_call: TRBV20-1
cdr3_nt: TGTGCCAGCAGTTTAGTCCAACAGACGGCGGGTTCCTACGAGCAGTACTTC; cdr3_aa: CASSLVQQTAGSYEQYF; d_call: -; j_call: TRBJ2-7; clone_size: many; v_call: TRBV12-3/TRBV12-4
cdr3_nt: TGTGCCAGCAGCTCCGTCGGCGGAACCGGGGAGCTGTTTTTT; cdr3_aa: CASSSVGGTGELFF; d_call: -; j_call: TRBJ2-2; clone_size: -; v_call: TRBV4-2
cdr3_nt: TGTGCCAGTAGTATAGGGTGGACCGGGGAGCTGTTTTTT; cdr3_aa: CASSIGWTGELFF; d_call: -; j_call: TRBJ2-2; clone_size: many; v_call: TRBV19
cdr3_nt: TGTGCCAGCAGCCAACCAACAGTAACCTACGAGCAGTACTTC; cdr3_aa: CASSQPTVTYEQYF; d_call: -; j_call: TRBJ2-7; clone_size: many; v_call: TRBV11-2
cdr3_nt: TGTGCCAGCAGTTTATCGTTCCGGAGATCCAATGAGCAGTTCTTC; cdr3_aa: CASSLSFRRSNEQFF; d_call: -; j_call: TRBJ2-1; clone_size: many; v_call: TRBV27
cdr3_nt: TGCAGTGCTACCGATGGACAGGTCTATGGCTACACCTTC; cdr3_aa: CSATDGQVYGYTF; d_call: TRBD1; j_call: TRBJ1-2; clone_size: many; v_call: TRBV20-1
cdr3_nt: TGTGCCAGCAGCTTAGAGAGGTCCGACTATGGCTACACCTTC; cdr3_aa: CASSLERSDYGYTF; d_call: -; j_call: TRBJ1-2; clone_size: many; v_call: TRBV7-2
cdr3_nt: TGTGCCAGCAGCCAAGGTTCCGAGGGACTATCTGGGGCCAACGTCCTGACTTTC; cdr3_aa: CASSQGSEGLSGANVLTF; d_call: TRBD2; j_call: TRBJ2-6; clone_size: many; v_call: TRBV3-1
cdr3_nt: TGTGCCAGCAGTGAAATCGGGACCCAGTACTTC; cdr3_aa: CASSEIGTQYF; d_call: -; j_call: TRBJ2-5; clone_size: few; v_call: TRBV2
cdr3_nt: TGTGCCACCAGCAGAGTGCGGGGTCAAAACACTGAAGCTTTCTTT; cdr3_aa: CATSRVRGQNTEAFF; d_call: -; j_call: TRBJ1-1; clone_size: many; v_call: TRBV15
cdr3_nt: TGTGCCAGCAGCTGGGGGTTCAGGTCCTACAATGAGCAGTTCTTC; cdr3_aa: CASSWGFRSYNEQFF; d_call: -; j_call: TRBJ2-1; clone_size: once; v_call: TRBV27
cdr3_nt: TGCGCCAGCAGCCAAGATAGGGCTGGAGCGTATGAGCAGTTCTTC; cdr3_aa: CASSQDRAGAYEQFF; d_call: -; j_call: TRBJ2-1; clone_size: many; v_call: TRBV4-3
cdr3_nt: TGTGCCAGCAGTGAGACAGGGGGTTACACTGAAGCTTTCTTT; cdr3_aa: CASSETGGYTEAFF; d_call: TRBD1; j_call: TRBJ1-1; clone_size: -; v_call: TRBV6-2/TRBV6-3
cdr3_nt: TGTGCCAGCAGCCCGGGGGCAGGGCTACCTAACTATGGCTACACCTTC; cdr3_aa: CASSPGAGLPNYGYTF; d_call: -; j_call: TRBJ1-2; clone_size: many; v_call: TRBV11-2
cdr3_nt: TGTGCCAGCAGCTTAGCAAGGGATGGCTACACCTTC; cdr3_aa: CASSLARDGYTF; d_call: -; j_call: TRBJ1-2; clone_size: many; v_call: TRBV7-9
cdr3_nt: TGCAGCGCAAATTCAGGGACTACCAAAGAGACCCAGTACTTC; cdr3_aa: CSANSGTTKETQYF; d_call: TRBD2; j_call: TRBJ2-5; clone_size: many; v_call: TRBV29-1
cdr3_nt: TGCGCCAGCAGCCCGAACCCAGAGACGGACTCCTACAATGAGCAGTTCTTC; cdr3_aa: CASSPNPETDSYNEQFF; d_call: -; j_call: TRBJ2-1; clone_size: many; v_call: TRBV4-3
cdr3_nt: TGTGCCTGGTCCGAGGAGGCGGCGAATTCACCCCTCCACTTT; cdr3_aa: CAWSEEAANSPLHF; d_call: -; j_call: TRBJ1-6; clone_size: many; v_call: TRBV30
cdr3_nt: TGCAGTGCTAGAGACAGGGTACGCGATGAAAAACTGTTTTTT; cdr3_aa: CSARDRVRDEKLFF; d_call: -; j_call: TRBJ1-4; clone_size: many; v_call: TRBV20-1
cdr3_nt: TGTGCCAGCAGCCCGGAGCGGGGTCAAGAGACCCAGTACTTC; cdr3_aa: CASSPERGQETQYF; d_call: TRBD2; j_call: TRBJ2-5; clone_size: many; v_call: TRBV7-8
cdr3_nt: TGTGCCAGCAGCCAAGACACTTTGTGGCAGAACAATGAGCAGTTCTTC; cdr3_aa: CASSQDTLWQNNEQFF; d_call: -; j_call: TRBJ2-1; clone_size: many; v_call: TRBV3-1
cdr3_nt: TGTGCCAGCAGGGCAGGGGCCTACACTGAAGCTTTCTTT; cdr3_aa: CASRAGAYTEAFF; d_call: -; j_call: TRBJ1-1; clone_size: many; v_call: TRBV6-2/TRBV6-3
cdr3_nt: TGTGCTAGTGGTCGGACTAGCGGGAAGAATGAGCAGTTCTTC; cdr3_aa: CASGRTSGKNEQFF; d_call: TRBD2; j_call: TRBJ2-1; clone_size: many; v_call: TRBV12-5
cdr3_nt: TGCAGTGCTAGAGATCCGGCGTCTAGCTCCTACAATGAGCAGTTCTTC; cdr3_aa: CSARDPASSSYNEQFF; d_call: -; j_call: TRBJ2-1; clone_size: few; v_call: TRBV20-1
cdr3_nt: TGCAGCGTTGAAGATTACTCCTACGAGCAGTACTTC; cdr3_aa: CSVEDYSYEQYF; d_call: -; j_call: TRBJ2-7; clone_size: -; v_call: TRBV29-1
cdr3_nt: TGTGCCAGCAGTTGGCCGCAAATTAGACAGGGTATATCCGATCAGCCCCAGCATTTT; cdr3_aa: CASSWPQIRQGISDQPQHF; d_call: TRBD1; j_call: TRBJ1-5; clone_size: many; v_call: TRBV28
cdr3_nt: TGTGCCAGCAGTCCCGCAGGGGGCGACTATGGCTACACCTTC; cdr3_aa: CASSPAGGDYGYTF; d_call: TRBD1; j_call: TRBJ1-2; clone_size: many; v_call: TRBV6-5
cdr3_nt: TGTGCCAGCAGTTTGTCTAGCGAAAGTTGGTACCAAGAGACCCAGTACTTC; cdr3_aa: CASSLSSESWYQETQYF; d_call: -; j_call: TRBJ2-5; clone_size: many; v_call: TRBV12-3/TRBV12-4
cdr3_nt: TGTGCCAGCAGCGGGGGGACTACCAACTCCTACGAGCAGTACTTC; cdr3_aa: CASSGGTTNSYEQYF; d_call: TRBD2; j_call: TRBJ2-7; clone_size: few; v_call: TRBV9
cdr3_nt: TGTGCCAGCAGCTTTGGCCGCAATCAGCCCCAGCATTTT; cdr3_aa: CASSFGRNQPQHF; d_call: -; j_call: TRBJ1-5; clone_size: many; v_call: TRBV7-2
cdr3_nt: TGTGCCATCAGTGATCCCGGGACTAGGACAGATACGCAGTATTTT; cdr3_aa: CAISDPGTRTDTQYF; d_call: TRBD2; j_call: TRBJ2-3; clone_size: few; v_call: TRBV10-3